These 24 T cell receptor beta chains share one sample of origin, sequenced in a study of OX40 agonist ivuxolimab in advanced cancers. Data came from immunoSEQ multiplex PCR; TCRdb stores just in-frame clones and leaves some out. Altogether 60,000 or so clones are present, 65% to 90% being singletons, with the ten largest covering about 2.4%. The sample here was CD4+ or CD8+ T cells sorted from blood, taken in a trial of the OX40 agonist ivuxolimab. These receptors all come from an adult with an advanced solid tumor such as melanoma, head and neck, liver or kidney cancer.

This chain connects TRBV6-5 to TRBJ2-5; 7 nucleotides align to TRBD1. CDR1 is MNHEY, CDR2 SVGAGI, per germline. The CDR3 runs 15 residues. The trim removed 4 bases at V and 1 base at J, leaving 6 bases unmatched. DNA of the CDR3: TGTGCCAGCAGTTCCTACAGGGGACGCCAAGAGACCCAGTACTTC. Translated, it gives CASSSYRGRQETQYF.

The V and J genes are TRBV7-9 and TRBJ2-5; D is unresolved. This CDR3 contains 13 residues. V was trimmed by 1 base and J by 2 bases, leaving 5 bases between them. Germline V lookup: CDR1 SEHNR, CDR2 FQNEAQ (reference sequence). The CDR3 nucleotides read TGTGCCAGCAGCTTAGTAGATCAAGAGACCCAGTACTTC. The encoded protein is CASSLVDQETQYF.

This rearrangement joins TRBV12-5 to TRBJ1-2, with 7 bases lining up with TRBD1. CDR1 and CDR2 (germline): LGHNT, FRNRAP. J lost 4 bases, V lost 1 base, and 9 bases had no gene match. CDR3 length equals 16 residues. The CDR3 DNA sequence: TGTGCTAGTGGTTTGGCCGTGACAGGGACCTTCTATGGCTACACCTTC. Amino acid sequence: CASGLAVTGTFYGYTF.

This sequence joins TRBV29-1 and TRBJ2-3; D perhaps matches TRBD1 (6 bases). This CDR3 has 14 residues. Germline loops: CDR1 SQVTM, CDR2 ANQGSEA. V lost 8 bases and J 4 bases, leaving 19 bases between the germline ends. Here the CDR3 reads CSTLGQGIADTQYF. The CDR3 DNA is TGCAGCACCCTCGGGCAGGGGATCGCAGATACGCAGTATTTT.

This chain connects TRBV7-2 to TRBJ2-7, with 10 bases that match TRBD1. Trimming removed 5 bases from V and 6 bases from J; junction bases left unmatched: 10. Germline loops: CDR1 SGHTA, CDR2 FQGNSA. The CDR3 length is 15 residues. The CDR3 region is CASSQDRDRGVEQYF. The DNA for the CDR3 is TGTGCCAGCAGCCAAGACCGGGACAGGGGTGTCGAGCAGTACTTC. Full variable domain (rest looked up from reference TRBV7-2 and TRBJ2-7): GAGVSQSPSNKVTEKGKDVELRCDPISGHTALYWYRQSLGQGLEFLIYFQGNSAPDKSGLPSDRFSAERTGGSVSTLTIQRTQQEDSAVYLCASSQDRDRGVEQYFGPGTRLTVT.

The chain carries TRBV19 and TRBJ1-5; the D is unclear. Trimming shortened V by 3 bases and J by 4 bases, and 16 bases separated the two germline ends. This CDR3 has 16 amino acids. Germline loops: CDR1 LNHDA, CDR2 SQIVND (reference sequence). The CDR3 protein is CASSITRIPGNQPQHF. The CDR3 bases are TGTGCCAGTAGTATTACGCGGATCCCCGGGAATCAGCCCCAGCATTTT.

V and J are TRBV4-2 and TRBJ1-4, with unresolved D. The CDR3 is made up of 15 amino acids. Germline-derived CDR1 and CDR2 are LGHNA and YNFKEQ. V was clipped by 0 bases and J by 5 bases, with 10 bases between them. CDR3 amino acids: CASSQEPGTNEKLFF. DNA for the CDR3: TGTGCCAGCAGCCAAGAACCGGGCACCAATGAAAAACTGTTTTTT.

This chain links TRBV7-2 with TRBJ2-3, with D tentatively TRBD2 (6 bases). CDR1 and CDR2 (germline): SGHTA, FQGNSA. The CDR3 runs to 17 residues. Trimming removed 9 bases at V and 5 bases at J, with 27 bases between. The CDR3 sequence is CASTRTTPRQGGDTQYF. The CDR3 DNA sequence: TGTGCCAGTACCCGAACCACCCCCCGCCAGGGAGGAGATACGCAGTATTTT.

V is TRBV9 and J is TRBJ2-3, with a possible D match to TRBD1 (6 bases). Germline CDR1 reads SGDLS; CDR2 reads YYNGEE. The CDR3 contains 15 residues. V was trimmed by 3 bases and J by 0 bases, leaving 11 bases between them. The CDR3 here is CASSAYRDSTDTQYF. The CDR3, as DNA: TGTGCCAGCAGCGCTTACAGGGACAGCACAGATACGCAGTATTTT.

The chain links TRBV9 to TRBJ2-6; TRBD2 matches at 7 bases. CDR3 size: 20 residues. Germline CDR1 SGDLS, CDR2 YYNGEE. V was pared by 0 bases and J by 0 bases, with 12 bases of the junction left unmatched. The chain's CDR3 is CASSVAPGGGRGSGANVLTF. The CDR3 DNA sequence: TGTGCCAGCAGCGTAGCCCCAGGCGGGGGTAGGGGCTCTGGGGCCAACGTCCTGACTTTC.

The genes are TRBV6-5 and TRBJ2-2, with 7 bases aligning to TRBD1. The V segment lost 2 bases and the J segment 9 bases; nucleotides outside the gene matches: 12. There are 16 residues in the CDR3. The germline gives CDR1 MNHEY, CDR2 SVGAGI. CDR3 nucleotide sequence: TGTGCCAGCAGTTACCGATCCTTTGACAGGGTTAGGGAGCTGTTTTTT. Protein product: CASSYRSFDRVRELFF.

The chain employs TRBV18 and TRBJ1-1; 10 bases are shared with TRBD1. Trimming cost V 6 bases and J 5 bases; bases outside gene matches: 6. CDR1 is KGHSH, CDR2 LQKENI, per germline. The length of the CDR3 is 14 residues. The CDR3 bases are TGTGCCAGCTCGACAGGGGGCGCCGGGACTGAAGCTTTCTTT. This encodes CASSTGGAGTEAFF.

The rearrangement joins TRBV18 to TRBJ2-7; D not certain. Trimming pared 3 bases from V and 5 bases from J, leaving 17 bases between. The CDR3 totals 15 residues. Germline V CDR1 and CDR2: KGHSH, LQKENI. For the CDR3, the DNA is TGTGCCAGCTCACCTAGCTCCCCAGGAGCTAACGAGCAGTACTTC. Translation gives CASSPSSPGANEQYF.

This rearrangement joins TRBV6-5 to TRBJ2-5; 8 bases align to TRBD1. Judging by the DNA end, TRBJ2-7 fits better; the J call may be wrong. CDR3 length: 14 amino acids. In germline, CDR1 is MNHEY, CDR2 SVGAGI. CDR3 nucleotide sequence: TGTGCCAGCAGAAGGGACAGGTCAGTCTACGAGCAGTACTTC. This translates into CASRRDRSVYEQYF.

The CDR3 nucleotides are TGCGCCAGCGCCCCGGGGGATACCACCGGGGAGCTGTTTTTT. Encoded protein: CASAPGDTTGELFF. The chain employs TRBV5-1 and TRBJ2-2; possibly TRBD2 for D (6 bases). V was clipped by 7 bases and J by 4 bases, with 14 bases between them. The CDR3 is 14 residues long. CDR1 is SGHRS, CDR2 YFSETQ, per germline.

The CDR3 region is CAISESGKGANVLTF. The CDR3, as DNA: TGTGCCATCAGTGAGTCAGGGAAAGGGGCCAACGTCCTGACTTTC. V usage is TRBV10-3 and J usage is TRBJ2-6; unclear D gene. The germline CDR1 and CDR2 sequences are ENHRY and SYGVKD. The length of the CDR3 is 15 residues. The V gene lost 0 bases and the J gene lost 4 bases, with 7 bases spanning the gap.

The V call is TRBV28, the J call TRBJ2-7; D not resolved. The CDR3 length is 13 residues. From germline, CDR1 is MDHEN and CDR2 SYDVKM. V was clipped by 6 bases and J by 4 bases, with 13 bases between them. CDR3 bases: TGTGCCAGCAGCCCCCGCCCCAAATACGAGCAGTACTTC. Its translation is CASSPRPKYEQYF. Variable domain in full (rest from reference TRBV28 and TRBJ2-7): DVKVTQSSRYLVKRTGEKVFLECVQDMDHENMFWYRQDPGLGLRLIYFSYDVKMKEKGDIPEGYSVSREKKERFSLILESASTNQTSMYLCASSPRPKYEQYFGPGTRLTVT.

The chain combines TRBV23-1 with TRBJ1-6, with D hard to call. TRBV23-1 belongs to the ORF category, with a function that is uncertain. This CDR3 has 18 amino acids. V lost 3 bases and J 0 bases, leaving 15 bases between the germline ends. CDR3 loop: CASSQSPGDSSYNSPLHF. CDR3 nucleotide sequence: TGCGCCAGCAGTCAGAGCCCGGGAGATAGCTCCTATAATTCACCCCTCCACTTT.

This chain connects TRBV19 to TRBJ1-4, with D possibly matching TRBD1 (6 bases). The CDR3 covers 15 residues. Germline lookup yields CDR1 LNHDA and CDR2 SQIVND (reference sequence). V was shortened by 5 bases and J by 8 bases, with 18 bases between the two germline ends. The CDR3 DNA sequence: TGTGCCAGTAGTCCGCGGACAGTGGTCGGGGAAAAACTGTTTTTT. Translation gives CASSPRTVVGEKLFF.

V and J are TRBV12-5 and TRBJ2-1, with D possibly matching TRBD2 (6 bases). V was shortened by 0 bases and J by 0 bases, with 15 bases between the two germline ends. The V gene's germline CDR1 is LGHNT and CDR2 FRNRAP. The CDR3 sequence is 18 residues long. This CDR3 is CASGLVLSGVDSYNEQFF. CDR3 DNA: TGTGCTAGTGGTTTGGTACTTTCGGGAGTGGACTCCTACAATGAGCAGTTCTTC.

The rearrangement joins TRBV7-3 to TRBJ1-6, with 11 positions matching TRBD1. The germline CDR1 and CDR2 sequences are SGHTA and FQGTGA. The V segment lost 4 bases and the J segment 9 bases; nucleotides outside the gene matches: 8. The CDR3 extends over 16 amino acids. The CDR3 reads CASSSKTGTGGSPLHF. CDR3 bases: TGTGCCAGCAGCTCGAAAACCGGGACAGGGGGTTCACCCCTCCACTTT.

This clone was detected once. V and J are TRBV9 and TRBJ2-5; D is undetermined. CDR1 and CDR2 (germline): SGDLS, YYNGEE. The CDR3 contains 16 residues. Trimming pared 0 bases from V and 1 base from J, leaving 13 bases between. The CDR3 DNA follows: TGTGCCAGCAGCGTAGGTCAACAGCTATTCCAAGAGACCCAGTACTTC. This encodes CASSVGQQLFQETQYF.

The chain carries TRBV19 and TRBJ2-5; 7 nucleotides match TRBD2. CDR1 and CDR2 (germline): LNHDA, SQIVND (reference sequence). The CDR3 loop spans 15 amino acids. V dropped 7 bases and J dropped 4; count of bases not matched to a gene: 12. The CDR3 DNA is TGTGCCAGTAAGGCGAGAGCGGGGTTTCCAGAGACCCAGTACTTC. This gives the protein CASKARAGFPETQYF. Based on the CDR3 plus reference TRBV19 and TRBJ2-5, the full variable domain is DGGITQSPKYLFRKEGQNVTLSCEQNLNHDAMYWYRQDPGQGLRLIYYSQIVNDFQKGDIAEGYSVSREKKESFPLTVTSAQKNPTAFYLCASKARAGFPETQYFGPGTRLLVL.

This chain connects TRBV7-9 to TRBJ1-2; D is undetermined. CDR1 and CDR2 (germline): SEHNR, FQNEAQ (reference sequence). The CDR3 has 14 amino acids. Trimming pared 2 bases from V and 6 bases from J, leaving 13 bases between. This chain's CDR3 is CASSLSSPSDGYTF. CDR3 nucleotides: TGTGCCAGCAGCTTATCAAGCCCCAGCGATGGCTACACCTTC. The full variable domain, its missing parts supplied by reference TRBV7-9 and TRBJ1-2, is DTGVSQNPRHKITKRGQNVTFRCDPISEHNRLYWYRQTLGQGPEFLTYFQNEAQLEKSRLLSDRFSAERPKGSFSTLEIQRTEQGDSAMYLCASSLSSPSDGYTFGSGTRLTVV.